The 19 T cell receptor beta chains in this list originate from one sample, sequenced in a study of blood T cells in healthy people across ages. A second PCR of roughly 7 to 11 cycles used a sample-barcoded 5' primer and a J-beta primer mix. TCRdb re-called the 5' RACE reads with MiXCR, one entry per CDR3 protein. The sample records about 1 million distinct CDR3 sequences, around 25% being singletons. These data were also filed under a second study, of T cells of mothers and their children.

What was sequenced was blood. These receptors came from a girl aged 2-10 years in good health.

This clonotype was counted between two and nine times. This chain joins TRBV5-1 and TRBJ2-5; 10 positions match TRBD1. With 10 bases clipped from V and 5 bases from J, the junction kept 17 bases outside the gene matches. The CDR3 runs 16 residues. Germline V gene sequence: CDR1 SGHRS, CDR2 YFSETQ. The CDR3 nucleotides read TGCGCCGGAGCCCCAACGGGACAGGGGACTCGTGAGACCCAGTACTTC. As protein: CAGAPTGQGTRETQYF.

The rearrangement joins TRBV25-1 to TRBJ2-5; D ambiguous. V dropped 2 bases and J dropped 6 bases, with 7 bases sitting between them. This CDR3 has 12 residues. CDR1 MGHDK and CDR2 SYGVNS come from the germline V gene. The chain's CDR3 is CASSEPGKTQYF. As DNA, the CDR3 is TGTGCCAGCAGTGAACCTGGGAAGACCCAGTACTTC.

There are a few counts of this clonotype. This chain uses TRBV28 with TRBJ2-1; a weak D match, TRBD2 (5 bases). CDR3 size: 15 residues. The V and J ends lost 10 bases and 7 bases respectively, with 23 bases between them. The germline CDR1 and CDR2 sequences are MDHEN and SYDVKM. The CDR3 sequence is CATLSGLVDGNEQFF. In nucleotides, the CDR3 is TGTGCCACCCTGTCCGGACTCGTCGATGGGAATGAGCAGTTCTTC. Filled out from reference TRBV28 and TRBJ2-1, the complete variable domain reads DVKVTQSSRYLVKRTGEKVFLECVQDMDHENMFWYRQDPGLGLRLIYFSYDVKMKEKGDIPEGYSVSREKKERFSLILESASTNQTSMYLCATLSGLVDGNEQFFGPGTRLTVL.

The CDR3 here is CASSEYPSRTDTQYF. Written as DNA, the CDR3 is TGTGCCAGCAGTGAATATCCGAGTCGCACAGATACGCAGTATTTT. The genes are TRBV2 and TRBJ2-3, with D uncertain. CDR1 is SNHLY, CDR2 FYNNEI, per germline. Between the trimmed V and J ends, which lost 2 bases and 1 base, there was a span of 10 bases. This CDR3 comprises 15 residues.

CDR3 amino acids: CATSRRTTGADTQYF. DNA of the CDR3: TGTGCCACCAGCAGAAGAACGACCGGAGCAGATACGCAGTATTTT. The chain has TRBV15 and TRBJ2-3; D gene uncertain. Germline CDR1 and CDR2: LNHNV and YYDKDF (reference sequence). This CDR3 region has 15 residues. Trimming stripped 2 bases from V and 4 bases from J, with 13 bases between.

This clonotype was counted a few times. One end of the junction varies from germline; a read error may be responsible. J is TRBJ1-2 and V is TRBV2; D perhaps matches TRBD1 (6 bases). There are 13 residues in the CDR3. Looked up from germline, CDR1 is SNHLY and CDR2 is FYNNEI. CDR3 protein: CACSSGAIYGYTF. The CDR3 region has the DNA TGTGCCTGCAGTTCAGGGGCCATCTATGGCTACACCTTC. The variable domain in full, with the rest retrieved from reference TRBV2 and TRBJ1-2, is EPEVTQTPSHQVTQMGQEVILRCVPISNHLYFYWYRQILGQKVEFLVSFYNNEISEKSEIFDDQFSVERPDGSNFTLKIRSTKLEDSAMYFCACSSGAIYGYTFGSGTRLTVV.

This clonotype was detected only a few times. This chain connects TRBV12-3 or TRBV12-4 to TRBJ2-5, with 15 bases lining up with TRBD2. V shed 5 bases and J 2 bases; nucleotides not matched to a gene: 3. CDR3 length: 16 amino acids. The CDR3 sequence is CASSPGTSGRQETQYF. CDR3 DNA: TGTGCCAGCAGTCCAGGGACTAGCGGGAGGCAAGAGACCCAGTACTTC.

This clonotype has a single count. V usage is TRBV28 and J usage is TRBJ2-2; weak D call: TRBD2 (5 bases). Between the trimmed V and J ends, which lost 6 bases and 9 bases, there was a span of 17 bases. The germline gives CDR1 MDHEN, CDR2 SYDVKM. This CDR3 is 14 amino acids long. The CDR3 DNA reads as TGTGCCAGCAGAACTAAGGGTGGAGGCCGGGAGCTGTTTTTT. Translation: CASRTKGGGRELFF.

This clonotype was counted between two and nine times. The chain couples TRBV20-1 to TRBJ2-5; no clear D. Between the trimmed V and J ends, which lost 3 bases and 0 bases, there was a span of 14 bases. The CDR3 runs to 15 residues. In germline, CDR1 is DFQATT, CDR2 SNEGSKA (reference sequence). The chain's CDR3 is CSASFPLGDQETQYF. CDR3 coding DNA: TGCAGTGCTAGCTTCCCTCTAGGAGACCAAGAGACCCAGTACTTC.

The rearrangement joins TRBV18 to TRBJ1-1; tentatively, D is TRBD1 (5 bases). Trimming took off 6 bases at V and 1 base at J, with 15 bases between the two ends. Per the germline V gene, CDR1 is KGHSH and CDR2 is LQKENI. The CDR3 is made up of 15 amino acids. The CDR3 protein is CASSQRQLSNTEAFF. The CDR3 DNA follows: TGTGCCAGCTCCCAAAGACAGCTCTCGAACACTGAAGCTTTCTTT.

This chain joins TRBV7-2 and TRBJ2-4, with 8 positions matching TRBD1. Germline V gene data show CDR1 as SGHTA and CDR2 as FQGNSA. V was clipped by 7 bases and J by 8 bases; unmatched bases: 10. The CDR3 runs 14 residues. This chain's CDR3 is CASTDGQGQDIQYF. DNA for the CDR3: TGTGCCAGCACCGACGGCCAGGGACAGGACATTCAGTACTTC.

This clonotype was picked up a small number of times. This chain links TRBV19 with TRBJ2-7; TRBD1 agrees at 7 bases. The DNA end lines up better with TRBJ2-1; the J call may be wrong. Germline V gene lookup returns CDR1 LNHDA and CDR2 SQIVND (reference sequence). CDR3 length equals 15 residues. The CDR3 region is CASSISGGIADEQFF. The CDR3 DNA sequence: TGTGCCAGTAGTATATCAGGGGGTATAGCAGATGAGCAGTTCTTC.

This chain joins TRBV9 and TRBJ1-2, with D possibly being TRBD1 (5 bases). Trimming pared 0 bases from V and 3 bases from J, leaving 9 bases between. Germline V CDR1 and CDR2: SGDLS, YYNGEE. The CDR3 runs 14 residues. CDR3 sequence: CASSVASRDYGYTF. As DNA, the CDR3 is TGTGCCAGCAGCGTAGCTTCCAGGGACTATGGCTACACCTTC.

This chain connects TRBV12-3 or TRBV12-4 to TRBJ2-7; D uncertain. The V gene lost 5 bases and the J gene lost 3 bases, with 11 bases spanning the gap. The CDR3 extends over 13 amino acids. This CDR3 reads CASSRLEGYEQYF. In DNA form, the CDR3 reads TGTGCCAGCAGTCGACTGGAAGGCTACGAGCAGTACTTC.

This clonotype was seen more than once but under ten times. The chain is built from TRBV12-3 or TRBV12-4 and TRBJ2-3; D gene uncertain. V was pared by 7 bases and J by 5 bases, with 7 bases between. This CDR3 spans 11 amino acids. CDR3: CASKLGDTQYF. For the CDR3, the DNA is TGTGCCAGCAAGTTAGGAGATACGCAGTATTTT.

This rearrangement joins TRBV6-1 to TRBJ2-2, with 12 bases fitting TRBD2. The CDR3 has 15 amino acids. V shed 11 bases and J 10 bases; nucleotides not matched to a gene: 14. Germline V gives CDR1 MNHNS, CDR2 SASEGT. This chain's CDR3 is CASEDPRTSGVELFF. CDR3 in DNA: TGTGCCTCCGAAGACCCACGGACTAGCGGGGTGGAGCTGTTTTTT.

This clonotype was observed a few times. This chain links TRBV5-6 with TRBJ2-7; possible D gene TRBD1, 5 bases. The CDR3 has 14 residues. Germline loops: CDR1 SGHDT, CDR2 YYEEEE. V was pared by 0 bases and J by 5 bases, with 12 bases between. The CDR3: CASSLGVTVDEQYF. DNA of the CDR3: TGTGCCAGCAGCTTGGGTGTGACAGTCGACGAGCAGTACTTC.

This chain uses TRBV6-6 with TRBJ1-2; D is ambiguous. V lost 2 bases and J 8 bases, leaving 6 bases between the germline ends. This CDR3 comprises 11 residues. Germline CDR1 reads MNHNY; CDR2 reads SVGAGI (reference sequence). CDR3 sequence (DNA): TGTGCCAGCAGTTACCTCGACGGCTACACCTTC. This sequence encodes CASSYLDGYTF.

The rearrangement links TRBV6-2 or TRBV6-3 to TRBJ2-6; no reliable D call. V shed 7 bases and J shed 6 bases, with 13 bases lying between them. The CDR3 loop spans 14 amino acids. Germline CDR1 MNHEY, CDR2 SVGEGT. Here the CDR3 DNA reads TGTGCCAGCACCTATGACGCCTCGGCCAACGTCCTGACTTTC. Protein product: CASTYDASANVLTF.